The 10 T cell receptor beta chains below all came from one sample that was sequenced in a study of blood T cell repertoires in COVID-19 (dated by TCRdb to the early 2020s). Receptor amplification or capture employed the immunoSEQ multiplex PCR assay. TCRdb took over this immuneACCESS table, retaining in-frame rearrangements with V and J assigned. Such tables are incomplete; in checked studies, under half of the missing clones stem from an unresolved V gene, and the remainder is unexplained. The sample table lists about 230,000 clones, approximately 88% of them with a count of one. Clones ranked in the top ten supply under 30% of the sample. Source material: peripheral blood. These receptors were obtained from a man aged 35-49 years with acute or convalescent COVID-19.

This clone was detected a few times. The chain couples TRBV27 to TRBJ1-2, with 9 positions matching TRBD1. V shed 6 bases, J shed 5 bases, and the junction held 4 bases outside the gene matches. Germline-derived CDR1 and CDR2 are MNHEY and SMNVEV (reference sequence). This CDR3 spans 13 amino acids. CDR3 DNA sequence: TGTGCCAGCAGATTGGACAGGGGATATGGCTACACCTTC. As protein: CASRLDRGYGYTF.

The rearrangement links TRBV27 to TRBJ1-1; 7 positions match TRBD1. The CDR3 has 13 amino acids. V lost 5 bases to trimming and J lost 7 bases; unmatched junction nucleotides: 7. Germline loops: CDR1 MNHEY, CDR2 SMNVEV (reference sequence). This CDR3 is CASSPGTVIEAFF. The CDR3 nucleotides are TGTGCCAGCAGTCCCGGGACAGTGATTGAAGCTTTCTTT.

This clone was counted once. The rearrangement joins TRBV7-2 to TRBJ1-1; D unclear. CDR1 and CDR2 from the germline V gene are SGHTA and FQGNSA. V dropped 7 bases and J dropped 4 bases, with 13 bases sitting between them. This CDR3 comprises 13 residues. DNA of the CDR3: TGTGCCAGCACCCTATGGGGAGGCACTGAAGCTTTCTTT. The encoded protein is CASTLWGGTEAFF.

The CDR3 is CASSIGAGGYYEQYF. The CDR3 DNA reads as TGTGCCAGTAGTATCGGGGCAGGGGGTTACTACGAGCAGTACTTC. This sequence joins TRBV19 and TRBJ2-7; 7 bases match TRBD1. From germline, CDR1 is LNHDA and CDR2 SQIVND (reference sequence). The length of the CDR3 is 15 residues. V shed 3 bases and J 3 bases; nucleotides not matched to a gene: 8.

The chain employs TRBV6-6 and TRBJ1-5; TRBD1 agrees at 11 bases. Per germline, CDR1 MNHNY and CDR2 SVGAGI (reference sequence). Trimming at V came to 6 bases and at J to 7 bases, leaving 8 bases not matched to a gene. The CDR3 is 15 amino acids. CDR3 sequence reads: CASRRGQGGRQPQHF. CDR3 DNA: TGTGCCAGCAGACGGGGACAGGGGGGAAGACAGCCCCAGCATTTT.

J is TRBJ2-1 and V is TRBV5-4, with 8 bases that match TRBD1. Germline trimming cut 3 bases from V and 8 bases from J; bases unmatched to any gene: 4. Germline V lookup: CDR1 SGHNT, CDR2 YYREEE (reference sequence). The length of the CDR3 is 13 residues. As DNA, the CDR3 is TGTGCCAGCAGCTCCCAGGGGGCGGATGAGCAGTTCTTC. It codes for CASSSQGADEQFF.

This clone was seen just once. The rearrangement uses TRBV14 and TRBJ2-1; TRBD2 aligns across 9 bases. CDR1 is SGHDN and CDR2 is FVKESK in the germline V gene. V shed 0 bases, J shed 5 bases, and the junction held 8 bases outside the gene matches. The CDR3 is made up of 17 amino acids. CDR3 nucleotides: TGTGCCAGCAGCCAAGATCCCCTAGCGGGACTAGACAATGAGCAGTTCTTC. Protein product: CASSQDPLAGLDNEQFF.

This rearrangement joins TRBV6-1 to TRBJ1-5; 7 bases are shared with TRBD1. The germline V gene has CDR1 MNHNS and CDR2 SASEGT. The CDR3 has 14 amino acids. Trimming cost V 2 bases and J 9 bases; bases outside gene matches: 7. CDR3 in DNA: TGTGCCAGCAGTGAAAACAGGGGCGGATCGCCCCAGCATTTT. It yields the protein CASSENRGGSPQHF.

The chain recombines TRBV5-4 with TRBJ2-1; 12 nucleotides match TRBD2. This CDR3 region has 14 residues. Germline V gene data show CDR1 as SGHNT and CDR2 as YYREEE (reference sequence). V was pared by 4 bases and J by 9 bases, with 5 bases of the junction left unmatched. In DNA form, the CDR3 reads TGTGCCAGCAGCCCAGGACTAGCGGGAACTGAGCAGTTCTTC. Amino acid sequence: CASSPGLAGTEQFF. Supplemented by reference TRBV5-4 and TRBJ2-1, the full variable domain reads ETGVTQSPTHLIKTRGQQVTLRCSSQSGHNTVSWYQQALGQGPQFIFQYYREEENGRGNFPPRFSGLQFPNYSSELNVNALELDDSALYLCASSPGLAGTEQFFGPGTRLTVL.

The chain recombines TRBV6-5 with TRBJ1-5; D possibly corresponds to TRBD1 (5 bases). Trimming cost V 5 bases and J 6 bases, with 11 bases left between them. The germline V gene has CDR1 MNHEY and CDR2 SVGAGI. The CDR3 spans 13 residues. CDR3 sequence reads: CASSPGTGQPQHF. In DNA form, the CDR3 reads TGTGCCAGCAGTCCAGGGACTGGTCAGCCCCAGCATTTT.